These 18 T cell receptor beta chains originate from one sample sequenced in a study of blood T cell repertoires in COVID-19 (TCRdb year 2020). Library creation used the immunoSEQ multiplex PCR assay. The clones in this table, taken by TCRdb from immuneACCESS, are in-frame only. Not every clone is retained; where verified, under half of the shortfall comes from an unresolved V gene, and the cause of the rest is unknown. The sample table holds roughly 200,000 clones, of which 82% were seen once. Jointly, the top ten make up approximately 7.6% of the sample. The specimen was peripheral blood. All receptors come from a woman aged 80 or older with COVID-19, enrolled during active disease.

This clone was picked up one time. The rearrangement joins TRBV15 to TRBJ2-1, with 9 positions matching TRBD1. The CDR3 runs to 17 residues. After removal of 5 bases from V and 5 bases from J, the junction contained 13 bases not matched to a gene. Germline values: CDR1 LNHNV, CDR2 YYDKDF (reference sequence). The CDR3 loop is CATSGRLQGAGDNEQFF. The DNA of the CDR3 is TGTGCCACCAGCGGACGGCTACAGGGGGCTGGTGACAATGAGCAGTTCTTC.

The rearrangement links TRBV19 to TRBJ1-4; perhaps TRBD1 as D (6 bases). The germline CDR1 and CDR2 sequences are LNHDA and SQIVND (reference sequence). With 7 bases removed from V and 11 bases from J, the gap between germline ends came to 14 bases. The CDR3 is 12 amino acids. The CDR3 region is CASTGDTPKLFF. The CDR3 nucleotides are TGTGCCAGTACCGGGGACACCCCCAAACTGTTTTTT.

The gene calls are TRBV9 and TRBJ2-3; 12 bases map to TRBD2. This CDR3 has 15 amino acids. The junction had 1 base not matched to a gene; V was cut back by 2 bases and J by 3 bases. Germline-derived CDR1 and CDR2 are SGDLS and YYNGEE. The CDR3 loop is CASSVGLAGTDTQYF. The CDR3 nucleotides read TGTGCCAGCAGCGTTGGACTAGCGGGGACAGATACGCAGTATTTT.

The rearrangement uses TRBV6-2 or TRBV6-3 and TRBJ2-1, with TRBD1 matching 8 bases. V was pared by 5 bases and J by 6 bases, with 6 bases of the junction left unmatched. CDR1 is MNHEY and CDR2 is SVGEGT in the germline V gene. This CDR3 has 14 residues. DNA for the CDR3: TGTGCCAGCAGTGATCGGACAGGGTCCAATGAGCAGTTCTTC. Residues: CASSDRTGSNEQFF.

The V call is TRBV2, the J call TRBJ1-2; no definite D call. V was clipped by 6 bases and J by 3 bases, with 14 bases between them. The CDR3 has 14 amino acids. Germline assignment: CDR1 SNHLY and CDR2 FYNNEI. The CDR3 region has the DNA TGTGCCAGCAGCCCTCAGGCTGAGCACTATGGCTACACCTTC. Protein: CASSPQAEHYGYTF.

This clone was picked up a small number of times. The V gene is TRBV5-1, the J gene TRBJ1-1; no firm D call. V lost 1 base to trimming and J lost 1 base, with 8 bases between them. This CDR3 region has 14 residues. The germline V gene has CDR1 SGHRS and CDR2 YFSETQ. In nucleotides, the CDR3 is TGCGCCAGCAGCTTGAGACACCAGAACACTGAAGCTTTCTTT. Its translation: CASSLRHQNTEAFF.

The chain is built from TRBV24-1 and TRBJ2-2, with a tentative D call TRBD2 (5 bases). Germline V gene data show CDR1 as KGHDR and CDR2 as SFDVKD. Deletions cut 4 bases from V and 6 bases from J, with 11 bases between. There are 14 residues in the CDR3. The chain's CDR3 is CATSDPWESGELFF. The CDR3 nucleotides are TGTGCCACCAGTGACCCCTGGGAGTCCGGGGAGCTGTTTTTT.

The V gene is TRBV7-9, the J gene TRBJ1-3; perhaps TRBD1 as D (5 bases). Germline assignment: CDR1 SEHNR and CDR2 FQNEAQ (reference sequence). Trimming stripped 2 bases from V and 1 base from J, with 6 bases between. This CDR3 has 14 residues. CDR3 bases: TGTGCCAGCAGCTTACCAGGGTCTGGAAACACCATATATTTT. This encodes CASSLPGSGNTIYF.

J is TRBJ1-4 and V is TRBV7-3; 7 bases align to TRBD1. V lost 9 bases, J lost 12 bases, and 7 bases stayed unmatched. Germline assignment: CDR1 SGHTA and CDR2 FQGTGA. The CDR3 length is 11 residues. The CDR3 is CASFQGDELFF. In nucleotides, the CDR3 is TGTGCCAGTTTTCAGGGGGATGAACTGTTTTTT.

The chain uses TRBV5-5 and TRBJ2-7, with D perhaps TRBD1 (5 bases). The CDR3 spans 14 residues. V was shortened by 4 bases and J by 0 bases, with 11 bases between the two germline ends. The germline V gene encodes CDR1 SGHKS and CDR2 YYEKEE (reference sequence). CDR3: CASSVDRISYEQYF. CDR3 nucleotides: TGTGCCAGCAGCGTCGACAGAATCTCCTACGAGCAGTACTTC.

J is TRBJ2-3 and V is TRBV29-1; TRBD2 matches 9 bases. Looked up from germline, CDR1 is SQVTM and CDR2 is ANQGSEA. The V segment lost 7 bases and the J segment 4 bases; nucleotides outside the gene matches: 3. The CDR3 covers 12 residues. The CDR3 reads CSAKREADTQYF. DNA for the CDR3: TGCAGCGCTAAGCGGGAGGCAGATACGCAGTATTTT.

The chain links TRBV5-4 to TRBJ2-1; D unresolved. Trimming pared 1 base from V and 0 bases from J, leaving 11 bases between. The CDR3 runs 16 residues. Per the germline V gene, CDR1 is SGHNT and CDR2 is YYREEE (reference sequence). CDR3 region: CASSLRVASSYNEQFF. DNA for the CDR3: TGTGCCAGCAGCTTGCGAGTAGCCTCCTCCTACAATGAGCAGTTCTTC.

CDR3: CASSSIAGVETDTQYF. Here the CDR3 DNA reads TGCGCCAGCAGCTCTATAGCGGGAGTGGAGACAGATACGCAGTATTTT. The chain has TRBV5-1 and TRBJ2-3, with 9 bases that match TRBD2. This CDR3 contains 16 residues. V lost 3 bases and J lost 3; bases outside the gene matches: 8. Looked up from germline, CDR1 is SGHRS and CDR2 is YFSETQ.

The J gene is TRBJ1-1, the V gene TRBV6-5; TRBD1 might be the D (5 bases). The germline V gene has CDR1 MNHEY and CDR2 SVGAGI. This CDR3 is built from 13 residues. The V end was cut by 2 bases, the J end by 11 bases, with 15 bases between. DNA for the CDR3: TGTGCCAGCAGTTACGGGGGGGATTCAATGGCTTTCTTT. Its protein product is CASSYGGDSMAFF.

The V and J genes are TRBV5-1 and TRBJ1-4, with D unresolved. The length of the CDR3 is 15 residues. The germline V gene has CDR1 SGHRS and CDR2 YFSETQ. Deletions cut 3 bases from V and 4 bases from J, with 13 bases between. The CDR3 here is CASSSYAGSNEKLFF. CDR3 nucleotides: TGCGCCAGCAGCTCCTATGCAGGAAGTAATGAAAAACTGTTTTTT. Complete variable domain (other parts from reference TRBV5-1 and TRBJ1-4): KAGVTQTPRYLIKTRGQQVTLSCSPISGHRSVSWYQQTPGQGLQFLFEYFSETQRNKGNFPGRFSGRQFSNSRSEMNVSTLELGDSALYLCASSSYAGSNEKLFFGSGTQLSVL.

This rearrangement joins TRBV24-1 to TRBJ1-5; no definite D call. Germline lookup yields CDR1 KGHDR and CDR2 SFDVKD. The CDR3 spans 14 residues. Trimming pared 2 bases from V and 10 bases from J, leaving 14 bases between. CDR3: CATSDSGRLQPQHF. Here the CDR3 DNA reads TGTGCCACCAGTGATTCGGGGAGGTTGCAACCCCAGCATTTT.

The V gene is TRBV6-2 or TRBV6-3, the J gene TRBJ2-7, with 10 bases that match TRBD2. Trimming took 5 bases from V and 3 from J; bases not matched to a gene: 7. This CDR3 contains 15 residues. Germline assignment: CDR1 MNHEY and CDR2 SVGEGT. This CDR3 reads CASSDPGLAIYEQYF. CDR3 nucleotides: TGTGCCAGCAGTGATCCGGGACTAGCGATCTACGAGCAGTACTTC.

The chain has TRBV28 and TRBJ2-2, with TRBD1 matching over 7 bases. Germline loops: CDR1 MDHEN, CDR2 SYDVKM. Trimming took 1 base from V and 0 from J; bases not matched to a gene: 2. The CDR3 has 16 residues. CDR3 bases: TGTGCCAGCAGTTTATTAGGACAGGCGAACACCGGGGAGCTGTTTTTT. It translates to CASSLLGQANTGELFF.